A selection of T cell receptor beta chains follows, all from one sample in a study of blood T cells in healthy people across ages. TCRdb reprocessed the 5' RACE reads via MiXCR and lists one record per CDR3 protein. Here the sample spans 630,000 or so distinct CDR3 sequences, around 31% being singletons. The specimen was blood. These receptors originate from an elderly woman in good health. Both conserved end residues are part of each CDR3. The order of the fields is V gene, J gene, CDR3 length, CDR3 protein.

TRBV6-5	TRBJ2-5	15	CASSFRLAENNEQYF
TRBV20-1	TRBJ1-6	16	CSAREGQGLYNSPLHF
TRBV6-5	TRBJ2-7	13	CASIAQAPYEQYF
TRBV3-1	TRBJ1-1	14	CASSQTFLVSEAFF
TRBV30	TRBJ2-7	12	CAWREPLDEQYF
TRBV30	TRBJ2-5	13	CAWTSGGKETQYF
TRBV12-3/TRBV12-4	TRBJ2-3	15	CASRRQGLRTDAQYF
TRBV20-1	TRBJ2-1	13	CSASTRAAYEQFF
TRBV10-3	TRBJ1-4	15	CAISTEGGTGEKLFF
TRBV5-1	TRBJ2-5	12	CASSYGEETQDF
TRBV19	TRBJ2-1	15	CASSMAGTGVNEQFF
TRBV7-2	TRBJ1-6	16	CASSLVPGGTNSPLHF
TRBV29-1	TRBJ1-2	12	CSVEGTVNGYTF
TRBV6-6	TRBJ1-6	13	CASSLDGNRSLHF